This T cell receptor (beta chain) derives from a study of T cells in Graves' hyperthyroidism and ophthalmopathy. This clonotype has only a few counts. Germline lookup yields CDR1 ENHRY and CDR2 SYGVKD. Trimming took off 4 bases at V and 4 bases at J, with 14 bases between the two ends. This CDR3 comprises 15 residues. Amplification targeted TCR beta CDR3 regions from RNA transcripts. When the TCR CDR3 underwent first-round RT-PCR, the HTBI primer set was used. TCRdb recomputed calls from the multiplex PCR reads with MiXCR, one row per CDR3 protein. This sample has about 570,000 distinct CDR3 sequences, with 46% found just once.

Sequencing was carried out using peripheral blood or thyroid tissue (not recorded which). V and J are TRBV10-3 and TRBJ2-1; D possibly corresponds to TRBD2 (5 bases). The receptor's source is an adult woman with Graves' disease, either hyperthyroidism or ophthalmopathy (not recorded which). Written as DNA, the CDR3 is TGTGCCATCAGTGTAGCGTCGAACTTTTACAATGAGCAGTTCTTC. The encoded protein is CAISVASNFYNEQFF.